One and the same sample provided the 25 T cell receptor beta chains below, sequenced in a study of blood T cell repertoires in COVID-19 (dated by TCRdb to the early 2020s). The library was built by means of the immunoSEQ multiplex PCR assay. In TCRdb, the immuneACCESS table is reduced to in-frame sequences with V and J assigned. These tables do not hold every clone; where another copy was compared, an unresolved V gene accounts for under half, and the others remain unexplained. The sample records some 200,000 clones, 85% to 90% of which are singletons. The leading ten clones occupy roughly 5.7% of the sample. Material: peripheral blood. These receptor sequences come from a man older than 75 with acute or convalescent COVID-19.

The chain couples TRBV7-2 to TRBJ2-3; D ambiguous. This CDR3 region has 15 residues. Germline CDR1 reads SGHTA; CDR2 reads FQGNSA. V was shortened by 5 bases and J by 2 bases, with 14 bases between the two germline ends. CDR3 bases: TGTGCCAGCAGCCCGTGGTTCGGGTCCACAGATACGCAGTATTTT. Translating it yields CASSPWFGSTDTQYF.

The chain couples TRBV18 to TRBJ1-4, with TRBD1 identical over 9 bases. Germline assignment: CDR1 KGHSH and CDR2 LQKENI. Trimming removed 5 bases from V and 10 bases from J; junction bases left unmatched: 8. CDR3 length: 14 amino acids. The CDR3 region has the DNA TGTGCCAGCTCAGACAGGGGGGAGATTCGAAAACTGTTTTTT. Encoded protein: CASSDRGEIRKLFF.

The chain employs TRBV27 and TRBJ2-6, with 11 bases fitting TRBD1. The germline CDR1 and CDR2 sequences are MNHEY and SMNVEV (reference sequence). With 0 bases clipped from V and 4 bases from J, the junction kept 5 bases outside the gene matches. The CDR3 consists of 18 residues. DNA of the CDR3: TGTGCCAGCAGTTTATCGGGGACAGGGGGAACGGGGGCCAACGTCCTGACTTTC. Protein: CASSLSGTGGTGANVLTF.

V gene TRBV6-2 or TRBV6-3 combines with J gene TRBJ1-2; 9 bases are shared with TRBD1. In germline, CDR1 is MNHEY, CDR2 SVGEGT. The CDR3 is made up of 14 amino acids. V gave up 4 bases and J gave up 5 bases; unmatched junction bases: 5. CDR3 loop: CASSSGTGNYGYTF. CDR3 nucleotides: TGTGCCAGCAGTTCCGGGACAGGGAATTATGGCTACACCTTC.

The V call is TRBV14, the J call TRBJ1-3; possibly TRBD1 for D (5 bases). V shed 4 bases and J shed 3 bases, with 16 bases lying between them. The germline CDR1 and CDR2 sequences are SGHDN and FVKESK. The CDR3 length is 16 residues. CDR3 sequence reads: CASSPPLGGFGNTIYF. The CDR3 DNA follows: TGTGCCAGCAGCCCCCCCCTTGGGGGGTTTGGAAACACCATATATTTT.

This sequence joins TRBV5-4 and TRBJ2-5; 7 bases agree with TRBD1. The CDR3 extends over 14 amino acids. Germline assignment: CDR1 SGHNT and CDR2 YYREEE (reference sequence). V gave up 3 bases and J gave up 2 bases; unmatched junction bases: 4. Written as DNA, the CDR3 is TGTGCCAGCAGCTGGGGACAGCAGCAAGAGACCCAGTACTTC. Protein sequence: CASSWGQQQETQYF.

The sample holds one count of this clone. This chain's CDR3 is CASSSQAPLNEQFF. CDR3 sequence (DNA): TGTGCCAGTAGTTCCCAAGCACCGTTAAATGAGCAGTTCTTC. The chain links TRBV19 to TRBJ2-1; D uncertain. The length of the CDR3 is 14 residues. V was trimmed by 5 bases and J by 7 bases, leaving 15 bases between them. Looked up from germline, CDR1 is LNHDA and CDR2 is SQIVND (reference sequence). The entire variable domain, with the rest obtained from reference TRBV19 and TRBJ2-1, is as follows: DGGITQSPKYLFRKEGQNVTLSCEQNLNHDAMYWYRQDPGQGLRLIYYSQIVNDFQKGDIAEGYSVSREKKESFPLTVTSAQKNPTAFYLCASSSQAPLNEQFFGPGTRLTVL.

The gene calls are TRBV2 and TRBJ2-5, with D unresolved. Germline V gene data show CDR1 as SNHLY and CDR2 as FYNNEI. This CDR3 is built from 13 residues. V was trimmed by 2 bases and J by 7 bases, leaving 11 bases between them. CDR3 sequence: CASSEQQIGTQYF. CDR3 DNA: TGTGCCAGCAGTGAACAACAGATTGGGACCCAGTACTTC.

CDR3 in amino acids: CASSKGGSGKYYGYTF. CDR3 nucleotide sequence: TGTGCCAGCAGCAAAGGGGGCAGTGGGAAGTACTATGGCTACACCTTC. The J gene is TRBJ1-2, the V gene TRBV21-1; whether TRBD1, the table's D call, matches the DNA was not checked. TRBV21-1 is annotated as a pseudogene. The CDR3 is made up of 16 amino acids.

The CDR3 DNA reads TGTGCCAGCTCACCTAAGCGGGACTCCTACGAGCAGTACTTC. It codes for CASSPKRDSYEQYF. The chain links TRBV18 to TRBJ2-7; TRBD2 agrees at 7 bases. The V segment lost 3 bases and the J segment 0 bases; nucleotides outside the gene matches: 2. CDR3 length equals 14 residues. Germline V gives CDR1 KGHSH, CDR2 LQKENI.

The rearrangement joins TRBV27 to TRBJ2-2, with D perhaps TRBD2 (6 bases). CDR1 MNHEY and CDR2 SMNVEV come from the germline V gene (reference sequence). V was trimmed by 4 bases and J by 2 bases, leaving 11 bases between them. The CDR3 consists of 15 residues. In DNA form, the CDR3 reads TGTGCCAGCAGTTCTCTAGCGTCCAACACCGGGGAGCTGTTTTTT. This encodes CASSSLASNTGELFF.

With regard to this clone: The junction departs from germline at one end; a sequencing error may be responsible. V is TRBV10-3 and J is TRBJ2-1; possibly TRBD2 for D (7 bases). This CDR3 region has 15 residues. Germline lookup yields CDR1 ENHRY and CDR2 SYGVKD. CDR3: CAMSSRQGGGNEQFF. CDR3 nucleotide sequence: TGCGCCATGAGTTCGAGGCAGGGAGGGGGCAATGAGCAGTTCTTC.

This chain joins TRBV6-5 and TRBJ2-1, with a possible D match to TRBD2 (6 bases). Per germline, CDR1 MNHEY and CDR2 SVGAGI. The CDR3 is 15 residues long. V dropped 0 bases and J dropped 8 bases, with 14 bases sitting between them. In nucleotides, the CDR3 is TGTGCCAGCAGTTACTCGGGGACTCGAGGCGATGAGCAGTTCTTC. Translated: CASSYSGTRGDEQFF.

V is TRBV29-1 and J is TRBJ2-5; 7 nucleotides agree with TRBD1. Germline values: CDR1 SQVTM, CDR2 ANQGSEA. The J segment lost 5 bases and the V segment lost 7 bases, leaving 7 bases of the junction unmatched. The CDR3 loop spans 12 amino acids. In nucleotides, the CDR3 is TGCAGCGCCCGGGACAGTCAGGAGACCCAGTACTTC. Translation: CSARDSQETQYF. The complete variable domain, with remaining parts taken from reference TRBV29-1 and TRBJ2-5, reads SAVISQKPSRDICQRGTSLTIQCQVDSQVTMMFWYRQQPGQSLTLIATANQGSEATYESGFVIDKFPISRPNLTFSTLTVSNMSPEDSSIYLCSARDSQETQYFGPGTRLLVL.

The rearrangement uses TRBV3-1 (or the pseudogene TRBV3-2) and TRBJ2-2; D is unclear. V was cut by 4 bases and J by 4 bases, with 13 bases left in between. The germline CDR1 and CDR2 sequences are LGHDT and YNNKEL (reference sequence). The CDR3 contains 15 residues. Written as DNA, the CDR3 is TGTGCCAGCAGCCGCCAAACAGTTATCACCGGGGAGCTGTTTTTT. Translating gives CASSRQTVITGELFF.

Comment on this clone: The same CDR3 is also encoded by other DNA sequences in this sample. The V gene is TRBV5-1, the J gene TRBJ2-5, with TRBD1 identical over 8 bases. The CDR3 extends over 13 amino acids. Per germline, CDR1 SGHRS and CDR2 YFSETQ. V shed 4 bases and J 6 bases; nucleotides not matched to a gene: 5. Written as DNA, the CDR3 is TGCGCCAGCAGCCTCGGACAGGGTCAGACCCAGTACTTC. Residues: CASSLGQGQTQYF.

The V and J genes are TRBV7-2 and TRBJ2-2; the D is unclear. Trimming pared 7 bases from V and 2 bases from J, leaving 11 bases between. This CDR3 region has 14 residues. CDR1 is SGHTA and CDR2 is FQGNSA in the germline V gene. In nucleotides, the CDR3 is TGTGCCAGCAAGATAGGAGAAAACACCGGGGAGCTGTTTTTT. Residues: CASKIGENTGELFF.

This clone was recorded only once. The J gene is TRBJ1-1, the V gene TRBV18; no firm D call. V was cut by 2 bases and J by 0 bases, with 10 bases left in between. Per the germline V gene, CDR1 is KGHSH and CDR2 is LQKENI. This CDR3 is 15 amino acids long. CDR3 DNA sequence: TGTGCCAGCTCACCATCTTTACTGATGAACACTGAAGCTTTCTTT. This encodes CASSPSLLMNTEAFF.

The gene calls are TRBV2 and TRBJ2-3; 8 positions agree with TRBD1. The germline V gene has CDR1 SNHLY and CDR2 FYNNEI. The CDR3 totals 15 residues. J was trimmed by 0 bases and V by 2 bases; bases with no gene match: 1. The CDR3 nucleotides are TGTGCCAGCAGTGAATGGACAGGGAGCACAGATACGCAGTATTTT. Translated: CASSEWTGSTDTQYF.

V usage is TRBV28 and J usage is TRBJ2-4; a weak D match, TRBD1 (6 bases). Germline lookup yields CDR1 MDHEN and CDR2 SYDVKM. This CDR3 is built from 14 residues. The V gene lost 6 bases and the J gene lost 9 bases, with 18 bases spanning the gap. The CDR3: CASSPPAGAIIQYF. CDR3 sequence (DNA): TGTGCCAGCAGCCCACCGGCAGGGGCGATCATTCAGTACTTC.

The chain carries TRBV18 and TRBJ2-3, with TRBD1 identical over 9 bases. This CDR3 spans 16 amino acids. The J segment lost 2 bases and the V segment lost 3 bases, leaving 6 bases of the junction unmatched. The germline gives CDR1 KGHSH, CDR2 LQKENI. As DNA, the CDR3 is TGTGCCAGCTCACCCCGAGGACAGGGGAACACAGATACGCAGTATTTT. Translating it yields CASSPRGQGNTDTQYF.

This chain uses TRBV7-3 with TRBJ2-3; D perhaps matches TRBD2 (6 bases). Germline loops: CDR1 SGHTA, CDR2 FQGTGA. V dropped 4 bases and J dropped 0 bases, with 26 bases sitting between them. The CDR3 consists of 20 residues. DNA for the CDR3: TGTGCCAGCAGCTCTATCCCCTCCTATTTCGTAGCGGCGAGCACAGATACGCAGTATTTT. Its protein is CASSSIPSYFVAASTDTQYF.

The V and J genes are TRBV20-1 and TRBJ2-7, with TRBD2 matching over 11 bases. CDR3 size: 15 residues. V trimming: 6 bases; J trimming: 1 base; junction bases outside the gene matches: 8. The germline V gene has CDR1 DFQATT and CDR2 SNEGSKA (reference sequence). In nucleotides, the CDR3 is TGCAGTGCGAGTACTAGCGGGAGTTTATCCTACGAGCAGTACTTC. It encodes CSASTSGSLSYEQYF.

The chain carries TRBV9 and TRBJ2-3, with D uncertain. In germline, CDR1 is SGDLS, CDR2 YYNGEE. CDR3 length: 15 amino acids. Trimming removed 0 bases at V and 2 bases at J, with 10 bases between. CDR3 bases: TGTGCCAGCAGCGTAGACGGGTTTAACACAGATACGCAGTATTTT. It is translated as CASSVDGFNTDTQYF.

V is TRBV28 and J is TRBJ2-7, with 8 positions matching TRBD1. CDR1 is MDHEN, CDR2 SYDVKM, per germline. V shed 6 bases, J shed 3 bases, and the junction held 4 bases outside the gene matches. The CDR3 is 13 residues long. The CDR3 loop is CASRGQDIYEQYF. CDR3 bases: TGTGCCAGCAGGGGACAGGATATCTACGAGCAGTACTTC.